This TCR beta chain was documented in a study of T cells after yellow fever vaccination. Overall study findings and caveats: After the booster, about 95% of CD4 and approximately 90% of CD8 primary-response clones were re-detected.

TCR cDNA was made by 5'RACE template switching, adding a universal primer site and UMIs. MiXCR, applied by TCRdb to the 5' RACE reads, yields one record per CDR3 protein. The data show about 580,000 distinct CDR3 sequences, around 17% seen once. About this clonotype: Its antigen is unknown. A read error is possible here, since a much larger clone lies one base away.

The CDR3 is 15 amino acids. Germline CDR1 is LGHDT and CDR2 is YNNKEL (reference sequence). The chain couples TRBV3-1 to TRBJ1-5; the D gene is possibly TRBD1 (6 bases). The receptor was isolated from a man aged 18 to 30 who received the YFV17D yellow fever vaccine. Source: PBMCs, taken 5 days after the first yellow fever vaccination. This chain's CDR3 is CVSSQGQYSNQPQHF. The CDR3 DNA reads TGTGTCAGCAGCCAAGGACAGTATAGCAATCAGCCCCAGCATTTT.